The entry below gives a single T cell receptor beta chain sequence along with its context. Its antigen is not identified. The germline V gene encodes CDR1 SGHRS and CDR2 YFSETQ. Germline trimming cut 1 base from V and 9 bases from J; bases unmatched to any gene: 5. This CDR3 has 15 amino acids. Clones were sequenced by immunoSEQ multiplex PCR, and TCRdb holds only the in-frame ones, with some missing. The top ten clones hold 2.8% of a sample with 130,000 to 150,000 clones, around nine tenths of them seen once. The data stem from a study of T cell responses to AZD1222 COVID-19 vaccine. Study results and caveats: Two AZD1222 administrations were followed by greater Spike-specific TCR breadth and depth. There were mostly white British donors and more females than males, and clonal diversity was possibly underestimated.

The V and J genes are TRBV5-1 and TRBJ2-1, with 12 nucleotides matching TRBD2. The sequence derives from an adult in good health. This specimen was peripheral blood, taken on day 0 of MenACWY control vaccination. The CDR3 region is CASSLQLAGGGEQFF. The CDR3 DNA reads TGCGCCAGCAGCTTGCAGCTAGCGGGAGGGGGTGAGCAGTTCTTC.